The source of this T cell receptor beta chain is a study of shared clonotypes between healthy human individuals. Points from the study as a whole: Generation probability values for non-shared clonotypes were lower than those for clonotypes shared by all four donors.

Researchers ran the assay at a deep level. Profiling relied on immunoSEQ multiplex PCR, and the TCRdb table lists in-frame clones only, not all of them. The sample records some 350,000 clones, under 80% being singletons. As to this clone: Its matching antigen is unknown.

Germline-derived CDR1 and CDR2 are SGHAT and FQNNGV. V was cut by 4 bases and J by 1 base, with 8 bases left in between. The CDR3 runs 14 residues. This chain links TRBV11-2 with TRBJ2-1, with unresolved D. The sequence was collected from a man aged 25-45 years in good health. The specimen sequenced was memory CD4+ T cells sorted from blood. Subset in this sample: CD45RA-negative fraction. The CDR3 DNA reads TGTGCCAGCAGCTCTCTTCGGTCCTACAATGAGCAGTTCTTC. It is translated as CASSSLRSYNEQFF.